Listed below are T cell receptor beta chains from one sample, sequenced in a study of CD8 T cells in ankylosing spondylitis. Each CDR3 protein gets one entry after TCRdb re-called the 5' RACE reads with MiXCR. The sample yields tens of thousands of distinct CDR3 sequences, roughly 10% seen once. Source material: blood, either unsorted or a sorted T cell fraction (not recorded which). The receptor set was obtained from a male donor with ankylosing spondylitis. Each CDR3 is given with its conserved first and last residue. D genes are given only for firm matches. Some rows mark clone size as missing; the rest say once, few, many or name a class of expanded clone.

>.|TRBV7-2|TRBJ2-7|few
CASSPPATYEQYF
TGTGCCAGCAGCCCTCCTGCGACCTACGAGCAGTACTTC
>TRBD1|TRBV6-1|TRBJ1-5|.
CASTMDRGQSGPQHF
TGTGCCAGCACCATGGACAGGGGTCAATCAGGGCCCCAGCATTTT
>TRBD2|TRBV11-2|TRBJ2-1|many
CASSLVPSGDNEQFF
TGTGCCAGCAGCTTAGTACCTAGCGGGGACAATGAGCAGTTCTTC
>.|TRBV10-3|TRBJ2-1|.
CAISESRCEQFF
TGTGCCATCAGTGAGTCGAGATGTGAGCAGTTCTTC
>TRBD1|TRBV20-1|TRBJ2-2|few
CSARDWDSPNTGELFF
TGCAGTGCTAGAGATTGGGACAGCCCGAACACCGGGGAGCTGTTTTTT
>.|TRBV6-1|TRBJ1-5|many
CASSPTTGSLNQPQHF
TGTGCCAGCAGCCCTACTACAGGATCTCTCAATCAGCCCCAGCATTTT
>.|TRBV30|TRBJ1-5|many
CAWDGGNQPQHF
TGTGCCTGGGACGGCGGCAATCAGCCCCAGCATTTT
>.|TRBV9|TRBJ2-5|few
CASSIGPRATQETQYF
TGTGCCAGCAGCATCGGACCCAGGGCGACCCAAGAGACCCAGTACTTC
>.|TRBV3-1|TRBJ2-6|many
CASSQEAGTGANVLTF
TGTGCCAGCAGCCAAGAGGCAGGGACCGGGGCCAACGTCCTGACTTTC
>.|TRBV27|TRBJ2-3|few
CASKIVMLAADTQYF
TGTGCCAGCAAAATCGTTATGCTAGCCGCAGATACGCAGTATTTT
>TRBD2|TRBV18|TRBJ2-1|.
CASSPTTGLAGFSNEQFF
TGTGCCAGCTCACCGACTACTGGGCTAGCGGGATTTAGCAATGAGCAGTTCTTC
>TRBD1|TRBV9|TRBJ1-2|many
CASSVGQRYGYTF
TGTGCCAGCAGCGTGGGACAGCGCTATGGCTACACCTTC
>.|TRBV4-1|TRBJ2-7|few
CASSQVLSPEQYF
TGCGCCAGCAGCCAAGTTCTCAGTCCCGAGCAGTACTTC
>.|TRBV12-3/TRBV12-4|TRBJ2-2|many
CASTPRPGELFF
TGTGCCAGCACCCCTCGTCCCGGGGAGCTGTTTTTT
>TRBD1|TRBV10-3|TRBJ1-5|many
CAIRGQGDQPQHF
TGTGCCATCAGGGGACAGGGGGATCAGCCCCAGCATTTT
>.|TRBV20-1|TRBJ1-3|many
CSARDLKSSGNTIYF
TGCAGTGCTAGAGATCTGAAGAGCTCTGGAAACACCATATATTTT
>.|TRBV29-1|TRBJ2-1|many
CSVVWSQKLKPGDEQFF
TGCAGCGTTGTATGGAGTCAAAAGCTAAAGCCGGGAGATGAGCAGTTCTTC
>TRBD2|TRBV20-1|TRBJ2-3|few
CSAIDPLGLAATDTQYF
TGCAGTGCTATCGATCCTTTAGGACTAGCGGCCACAGATACGCAGTATTTT
>.|TRBV24-1|TRBJ2-5|.
CATSELETQYF
TGTGCCACCAGTGAACTAGAGACCCAGTACTTC
>TRBD2|TRBV7-2|TRBJ2-3|.
CASSLFPLAGDPDTQYF
TGTGCCAGCAGCTTATTCCCACTAGCGGGAGACCCAGATACGCAGTATTTT
>TRBD1|TRBV27|TRBJ1-6|many
CASSYDRGNSPLHF
TGTGCCAGCAGTTACGACAGGGGTAATTCACCCCTCCACTTT
>.|TRBV9|TRBJ2-1|.
CASSVAGASYNEQFF
TGTGCCAGCAGCGTTGCAGGGGCCTCCTACAATGAGCAGTTCTTC
>.|TRBV6-1|TRBJ2-2|many
CASISSRDTGELFF
TGTGCCAGCATCTCCTCCAGGGACACCGGGGAGCTGTTTTTT
>.|TRBV29-1|TRBJ1-2|many
CSVEGQPGGYTF
TGCAGCGTTGAAGGGCAACCTGGGGGCTACACCTTC
>.|TRBV27|TRBJ2-1|many
CASSPHTPTSSNEQFF
TGTGCCAGCAGTCCTCATACCCCTACTAGTAGCAATGAGCAGTTCTTC
>.|TRBV5-6|TRBJ2-2|.
CASSSWTGWSGELFF
TGTGCCAGCAGCTCCTGGACGGGGTGGTCCGGGGAGCTGTTTTTT
>.|TRBV11-2|TRBJ2-3|many
CASASLGTDTQYF
TGTGCCAGCGCGAGTCTCGGCACAGATACGCAGTATTTT
>TRBD1|TRBV20-1|TRBJ1-2|.
CSASGTGRLLDGYTF
TGCAGTGCTAGCGGGACAGGGCGCCTTCTGGATGGCTACACCTTC
>.|TRBV14|TRBJ1-2|.
CASSQDIDYGYTF
TGTGCCAGCAGCCAAGACATAGACTATGGCTACACCTTC
>.|TRBV12-3/TRBV12-4|TRBJ2-1|.
CASSLELGAYNEQFF
TGTGCCAGCAGTTTAGAGCTCGGGGCCTACAATGAGCAGTTCTTC
>.|TRBV27|TRBJ2-7|medium-sized
CASSYKFSYEQYF
TGTGCCAGCAGTTACAAATTCTCCTACGAGCAGTACTTC
>TRBD2|TRBV20-1|TRBJ2-3|many
CSAKAGVDTQYF
TGCAGTGCAAAAGCGGGAGTAGATACGCAGTATTTT